This TCR beta chain was sequenced during a study of T cell responses to AZD1222 COVID-19 vaccine. The CDR3 loop spans 15 amino acids. CDR1 is LNHDA, CDR2 SQIVND, per germline (reference sequence). Between the trimmed V and J ends, which lost 3 bases and 7 bases, there was a span of 16 bases. Clones were read by immunoSEQ multiplex PCR, and TCRdb kept only the in-frame ones, dropping some. The sample carries about 120,000 clones, 93% recorded once. The sequence derives from an adult who received the AZD1222 COVID-19 vaccine. The material was peripheral blood, obtained 28 days after the second AZD1222 dose. The gene calls are TRBV19 and TRBJ2-4, with a weak D call TRBD1 (8 bases). The CDR3 DNA reads as TGTGCCAGTAGTATTCAGGGGGCGGGGGTTAACATTCAGTACTTC. Translated: CASSIQGAGVNIQYF. Variable domain in full (rest from reference TRBV19 and TRBJ2-4): DGGITQSPKYLFRKEGQNVTLSCEQNLNHDAMYWYRQDPGQGLRLIYYSQIVNDFQKGDIAEGYSVSREKKESFPLTVTSAQKNPTAFYLCASSIQGAGVNIQYFGAGTRLSVL.